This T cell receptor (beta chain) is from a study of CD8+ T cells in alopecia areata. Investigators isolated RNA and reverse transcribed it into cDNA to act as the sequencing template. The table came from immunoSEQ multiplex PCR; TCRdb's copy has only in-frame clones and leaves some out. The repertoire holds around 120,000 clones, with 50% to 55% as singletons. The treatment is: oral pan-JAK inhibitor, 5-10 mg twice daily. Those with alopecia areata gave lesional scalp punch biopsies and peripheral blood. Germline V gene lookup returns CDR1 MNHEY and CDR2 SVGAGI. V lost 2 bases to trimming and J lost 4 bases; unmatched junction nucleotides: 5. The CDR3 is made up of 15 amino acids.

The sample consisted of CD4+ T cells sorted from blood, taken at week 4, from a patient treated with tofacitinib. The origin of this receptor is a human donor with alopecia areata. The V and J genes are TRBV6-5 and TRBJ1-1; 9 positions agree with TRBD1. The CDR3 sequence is CASSYRSQGATEAFF. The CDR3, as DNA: TGTGCCAGCAGTTACCGATCACAGGGGGCCACTGAAGCTTTCTTT.